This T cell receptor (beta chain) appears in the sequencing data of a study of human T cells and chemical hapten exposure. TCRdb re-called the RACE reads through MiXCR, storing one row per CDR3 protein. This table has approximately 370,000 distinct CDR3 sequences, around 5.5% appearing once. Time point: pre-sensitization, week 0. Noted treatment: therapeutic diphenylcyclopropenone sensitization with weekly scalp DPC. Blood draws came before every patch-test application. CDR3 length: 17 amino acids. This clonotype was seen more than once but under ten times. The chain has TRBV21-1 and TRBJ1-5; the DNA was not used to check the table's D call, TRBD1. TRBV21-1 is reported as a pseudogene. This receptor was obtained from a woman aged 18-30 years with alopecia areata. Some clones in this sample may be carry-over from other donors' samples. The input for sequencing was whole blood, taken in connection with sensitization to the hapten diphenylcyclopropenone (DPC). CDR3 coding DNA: TGTGCCAGCAGCAAAGTTCCCAGGACAGGGATCGATCAGCCCCAGCATTTT. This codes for CASSKVPRTGIDQPQHF.